These 3 T cell receptor beta chains originate from one sample sequenced in a study of radiotherapy plus CTLA-4 blockade in lung cancer. Some clones are missing from TCRdb's copy, which holds only in-frame ones; the method was immunoSEQ multiplex PCR. In the table there are tens of thousands of clones, 60% to 80% of which are singletons. Sequenced material: peripheral blood, taken from a patient treated with radiotherapy plus ipilimumab. The receptors were gathered from a human donor with non-small cell lung cancer who had stable disease on radiotherapy plus ipilimumab.

This clone showed up just once. Other DNA sequences within the sample encode an identical CDR3. V usage is TRBV9 and J usage is TRBJ2-7, with D hard to call. The CDR3 is 14 amino acids. Germline CDR1 reads SGDLS; CDR2 reads YYNGEE. The CDR3 sequence is CASSVVRLTYEQYV. The CDR3 nucleotides are TGTGCCAGCAGCGTAGTGCGGCTTACCTACGAGCAGTATGTC.

This CDR3 reads CASSPTTGPNTEAFF. The CDR3 bases are TGTGCCAGCAGCCCCACGACAGGGCCAAACACTGAAGCTTTCTTT. The chain has TRBV7-9 and TRBJ1-1, with TRBD1 matching 7 bases. With V trimmed by 5 bases and J by 2 bases, 8 bases remained unmatched. CDR3 length equals 15 residues. Germline values: CDR1 SEHNR, CDR2 FQNEAQ (reference sequence). Complete variable domain (other parts from reference TRBV7-9 and TRBJ1-1): DTGVSQNPRHKITKRGQNVTFRCDPISEHNRLYWYRQTLGQGPEFLTYFQNEAQLEKSRLLSDRFSAERPKGSFSTLEIQRTEQGDSAMYLCASSPTTGPNTEAFFGQGTRLTVV.

The CDR3, as DNA: TGTGCCAGCACATTGGACAGGGGGAGCTACGAGCAGTACTTC. It translates to CASTLDRGSYEQYF. The gene calls are TRBV2 and TRBJ2-7; 10 nucleotides align to TRBD1. The CDR3 length is 14 residues. Trimming cost V 7 bases and J 3 bases; bases outside gene matches: 6. Germline V gene lookup returns CDR1 SNHLY and CDR2 FYNNEI.